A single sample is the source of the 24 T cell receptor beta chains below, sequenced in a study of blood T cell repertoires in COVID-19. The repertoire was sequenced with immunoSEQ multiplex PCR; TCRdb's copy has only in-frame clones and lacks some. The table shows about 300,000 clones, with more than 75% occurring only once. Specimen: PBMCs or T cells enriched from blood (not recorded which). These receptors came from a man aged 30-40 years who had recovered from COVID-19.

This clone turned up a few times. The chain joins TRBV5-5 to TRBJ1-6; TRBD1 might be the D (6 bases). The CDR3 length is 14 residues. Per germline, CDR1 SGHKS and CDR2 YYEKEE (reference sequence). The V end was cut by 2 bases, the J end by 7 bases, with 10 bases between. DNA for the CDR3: TGTGCCAGCAGCTTCGGTACAGGGAATTCACCCCTCCACTTT. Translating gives CASSFGTGNSPLHF.

Here the CDR3 DNA reads TGCGCCAGCAGCTGGACTAGCGGGAGGGCGAACGAGCAGTACTTC. Translating gives CASSWTSGRANEQYF. V usage is TRBV5-1 and J usage is TRBJ2-7, with TRBD2 matching over 15 bases. The germline V gene encodes CDR1 SGHRS and CDR2 YFSETQ. The CDR3 has 15 residues. Germline trimming cut 3 bases from V and 5 bases from J; bases unmatched to any gene: 3.

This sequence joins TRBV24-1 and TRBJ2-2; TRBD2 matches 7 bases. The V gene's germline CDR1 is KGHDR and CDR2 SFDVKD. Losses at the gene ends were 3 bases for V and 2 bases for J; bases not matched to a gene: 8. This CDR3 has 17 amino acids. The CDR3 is CATSDPRRGGNTGELFF. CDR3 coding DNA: TGTGCCACCAGTGATCCGAGGCGCGGGGGAAACACCGGGGAGCTGTTTTTT.

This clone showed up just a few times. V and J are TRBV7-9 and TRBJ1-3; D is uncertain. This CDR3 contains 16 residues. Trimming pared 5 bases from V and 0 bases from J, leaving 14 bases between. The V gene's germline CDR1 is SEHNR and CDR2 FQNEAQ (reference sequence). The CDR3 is CASSRTRALSGNTIYF. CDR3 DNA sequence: TGTGCCAGCAGCCGCACTAGGGCCCTCTCTGGAAACACCATATATTTT. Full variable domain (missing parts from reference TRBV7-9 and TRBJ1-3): DTGVSQNPRHKITKRGQNVTFRCDPISEHNRLYWYRQTLGQGPEFLTYFQNEAQLEKSRLLSDRFSAERPKGSFSTLEIQRTEQGDSAMYLCASSRTRALSGNTIYFGEGSWLTVV.

The chain's CDR3 is CASSFGSAGYEQYF. The CDR3 DNA sequence: TGTGCCAGCAGCTTCGGGTCCGCCGGCTACGAGCAGTACTTC. The chain has TRBV7-8 and TRBJ2-7; D uncertain. This CDR3 comprises 14 residues. CDR1 is SGHVS, CDR2 FQNEAQ, per germline. With 3 bases removed from V and 3 bases from J, the gap between germline ends came to 12 bases.

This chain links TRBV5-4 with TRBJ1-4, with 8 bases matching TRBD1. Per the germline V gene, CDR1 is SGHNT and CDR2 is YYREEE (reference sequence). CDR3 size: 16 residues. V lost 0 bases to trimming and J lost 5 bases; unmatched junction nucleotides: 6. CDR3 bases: TGTGCCAGCAGCTTGGGGGGGGACAGGAGAAATGAAAAACTGTTTTTT. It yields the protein CASSLGGDRRNEKLFF. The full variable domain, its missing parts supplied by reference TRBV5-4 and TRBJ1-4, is ETGVTQSPTHLIKTRGQQVTLRCSSQSGHNTVSWYQQALGQGPQFIFQYYREEENGRGNFPPRFSGLQFPNYSSELNVNALELDDSALYLCASSLGGDRRNEKLFFGSGTQLSVL.

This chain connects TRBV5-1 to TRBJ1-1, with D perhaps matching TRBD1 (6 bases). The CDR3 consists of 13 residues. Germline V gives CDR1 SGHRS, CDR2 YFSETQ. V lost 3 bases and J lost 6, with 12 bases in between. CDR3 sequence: CASSYGRGSEAFF. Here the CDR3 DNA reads TGCGCCAGCAGCTACGGGAGGGGGTCTGAAGCTTTCTTT.

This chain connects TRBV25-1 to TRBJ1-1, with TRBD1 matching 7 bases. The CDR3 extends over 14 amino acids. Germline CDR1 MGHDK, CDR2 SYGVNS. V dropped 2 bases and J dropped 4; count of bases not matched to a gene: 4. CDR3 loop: CASSETGVRTEAFF. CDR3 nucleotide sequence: TGTGCCAGCAGTGAAACAGGGGTTCGCACTGAAGCTTTCTTT.

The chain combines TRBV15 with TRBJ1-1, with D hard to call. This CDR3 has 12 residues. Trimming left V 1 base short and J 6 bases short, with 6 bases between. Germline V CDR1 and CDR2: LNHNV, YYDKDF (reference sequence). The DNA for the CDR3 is TGTGCCACCAGCAGAGCGAGCGCTGAAGCTTTCTTT. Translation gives CATSRASAEAFF.

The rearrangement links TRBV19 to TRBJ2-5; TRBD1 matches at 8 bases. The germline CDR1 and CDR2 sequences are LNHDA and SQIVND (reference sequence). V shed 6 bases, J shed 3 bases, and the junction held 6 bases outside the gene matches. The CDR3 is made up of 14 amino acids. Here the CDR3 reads CASSDRGGEETQYF. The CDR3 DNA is TGTGCCAGTAGCGACAGGGGTGGGGAAGAGACCCAGTACTTC.

The CDR3 region is CASRYSLVGGAYVGEQFF. The CDR3 bases are TGTGCCAGCAGATACTCGCTGGTAGGGGGCGCTTATGTCGGTGAGCAGTTCTTC. The chain links TRBV5-5 to TRBJ2-1; 7 nucleotides match TRBD1. CDR1 and CDR2 (germline): SGHKS, YYEKEE (reference sequence). The CDR3 covers 18 residues. V lost 5 bases, J lost 9 bases, and 23 bases stayed unmatched. Combining the CDR3 with reference TRBV5-5 and TRBJ2-1 gives the whole variable domain DAGVTQSPTHLIKTRGQQVTLRCSPISGHKSVSWYQQVLGQGPQFIFQYYEKEERGRGNFPDRFSARQFPNYSSELNVNALLLGDSALYLCASRYSLVGGAYVGEQFFGPGTRLTVL.

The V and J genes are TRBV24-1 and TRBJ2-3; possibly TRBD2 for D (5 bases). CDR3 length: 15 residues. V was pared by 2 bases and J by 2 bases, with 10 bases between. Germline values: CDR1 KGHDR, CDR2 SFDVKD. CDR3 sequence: CATSDSTGYTDTQYF. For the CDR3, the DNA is TGTGCCACCAGTGATTCGACGGGATACACAGATACGCAGTATTTT.

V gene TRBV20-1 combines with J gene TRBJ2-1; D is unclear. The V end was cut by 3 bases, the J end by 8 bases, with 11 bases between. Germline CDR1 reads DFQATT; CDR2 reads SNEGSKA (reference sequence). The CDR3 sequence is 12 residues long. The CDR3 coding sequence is TGCAGTGCTAGTCGCGCGTTCGATGAGCAGTTCTTC. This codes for CSASRAFDEQFF.

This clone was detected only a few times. The CDR3 protein is CASSLLSQGRVGELFF. Written as DNA, the CDR3 is TGCGCCAGCAGCTTACTCTCACAGGGGCGAGTCGGGGAGCTGTTTTTT. The chain carries TRBV5-1 and TRBJ2-2; 7 bases agree with TRBD1. With 2 bases clipped from V and 7 bases from J, the junction kept 11 bases outside the gene matches. The CDR3 has 16 residues. Germline V gene sequence: CDR1 SGHRS, CDR2 YFSETQ.

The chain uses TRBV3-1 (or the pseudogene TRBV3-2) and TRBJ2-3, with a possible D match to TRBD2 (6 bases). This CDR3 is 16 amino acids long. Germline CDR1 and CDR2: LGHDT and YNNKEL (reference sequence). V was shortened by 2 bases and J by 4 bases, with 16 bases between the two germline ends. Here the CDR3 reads CASSQLRGTGADTQYF. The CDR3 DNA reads TGTGCCAGCAGCCAATTAAGGGGAACGGGGGCAGATACGCAGTATTTT.

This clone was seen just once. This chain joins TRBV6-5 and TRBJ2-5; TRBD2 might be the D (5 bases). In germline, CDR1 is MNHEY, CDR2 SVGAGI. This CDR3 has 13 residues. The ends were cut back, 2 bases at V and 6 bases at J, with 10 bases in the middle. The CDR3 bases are TGTGCCAGCAGTTACGACGGGAAACAGACCCAGTACTTC. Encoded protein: CASSYDGKQTQYF.

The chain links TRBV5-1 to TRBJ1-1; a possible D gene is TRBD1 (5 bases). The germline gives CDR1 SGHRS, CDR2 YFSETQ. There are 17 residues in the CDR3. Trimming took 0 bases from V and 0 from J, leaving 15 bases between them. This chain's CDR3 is CASSLGQTSYLNTEAFF. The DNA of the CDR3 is TGCGCCAGCAGCTTGGGACAGACTTCTTACCTGAACACTGAAGCTTTCTTT.

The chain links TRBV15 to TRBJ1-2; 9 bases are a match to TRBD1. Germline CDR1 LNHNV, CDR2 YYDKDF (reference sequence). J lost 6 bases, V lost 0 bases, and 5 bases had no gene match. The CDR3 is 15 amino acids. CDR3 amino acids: CATSREGTGIDGYTF. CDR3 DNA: TGTGCCACCAGCAGAGAGGGGACAGGGATCGATGGCTACACCTTC.

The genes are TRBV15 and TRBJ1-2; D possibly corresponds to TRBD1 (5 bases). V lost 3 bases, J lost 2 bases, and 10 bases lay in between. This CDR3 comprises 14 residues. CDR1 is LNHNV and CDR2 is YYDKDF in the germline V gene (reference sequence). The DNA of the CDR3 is TGTGCCACCAGCAGGGAGTCAGGGAACTATGGCTACACCTTC. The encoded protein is CATSRESGNYGYTF.

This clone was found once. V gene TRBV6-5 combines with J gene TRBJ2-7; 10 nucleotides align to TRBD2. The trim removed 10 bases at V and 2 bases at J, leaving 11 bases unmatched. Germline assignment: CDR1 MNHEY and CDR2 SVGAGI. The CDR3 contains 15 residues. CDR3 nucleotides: TGTGCCACTAGCGGGAGAGACAGGGGTACCTACGAGCAGTACTTC. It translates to CATSGRDRGTYEQYF.

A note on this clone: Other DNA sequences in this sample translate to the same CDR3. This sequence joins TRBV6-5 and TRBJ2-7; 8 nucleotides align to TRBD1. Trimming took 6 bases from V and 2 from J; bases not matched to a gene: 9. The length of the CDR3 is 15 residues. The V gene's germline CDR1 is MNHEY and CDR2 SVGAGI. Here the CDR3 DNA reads TGTGCCAGCAGCTCTCCTGGACAGGGAGCCTACGAGCAGTACTTC. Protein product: CASSSPGQGAYEQYF.

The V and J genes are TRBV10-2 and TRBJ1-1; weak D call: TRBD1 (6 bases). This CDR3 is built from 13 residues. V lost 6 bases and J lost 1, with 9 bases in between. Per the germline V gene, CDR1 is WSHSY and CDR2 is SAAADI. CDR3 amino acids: CASRSTGNTEAFF. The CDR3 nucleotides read TGCGCCAGCAGATCGACAGGGAACACTGAAGCTTTCTTT.

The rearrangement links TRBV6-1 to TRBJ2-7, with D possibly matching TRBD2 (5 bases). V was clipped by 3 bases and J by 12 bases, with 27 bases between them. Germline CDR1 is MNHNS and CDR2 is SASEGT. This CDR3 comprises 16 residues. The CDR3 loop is CASSDIARGGEKSRYF. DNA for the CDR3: TGTGCCAGCAGTGACATAGCCCGAGGAGGAGAAAAATCGAGGTACTTC.

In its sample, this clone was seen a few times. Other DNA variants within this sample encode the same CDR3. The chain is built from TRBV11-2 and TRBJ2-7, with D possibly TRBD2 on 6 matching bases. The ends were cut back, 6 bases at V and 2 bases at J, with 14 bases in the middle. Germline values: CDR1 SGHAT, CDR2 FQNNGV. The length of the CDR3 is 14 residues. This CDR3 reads CASSLGGRAYEQYF. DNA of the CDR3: TGTGCCAGCAGTCTCGGAGGGCGAGCCTACGAGCAGTACTTC.